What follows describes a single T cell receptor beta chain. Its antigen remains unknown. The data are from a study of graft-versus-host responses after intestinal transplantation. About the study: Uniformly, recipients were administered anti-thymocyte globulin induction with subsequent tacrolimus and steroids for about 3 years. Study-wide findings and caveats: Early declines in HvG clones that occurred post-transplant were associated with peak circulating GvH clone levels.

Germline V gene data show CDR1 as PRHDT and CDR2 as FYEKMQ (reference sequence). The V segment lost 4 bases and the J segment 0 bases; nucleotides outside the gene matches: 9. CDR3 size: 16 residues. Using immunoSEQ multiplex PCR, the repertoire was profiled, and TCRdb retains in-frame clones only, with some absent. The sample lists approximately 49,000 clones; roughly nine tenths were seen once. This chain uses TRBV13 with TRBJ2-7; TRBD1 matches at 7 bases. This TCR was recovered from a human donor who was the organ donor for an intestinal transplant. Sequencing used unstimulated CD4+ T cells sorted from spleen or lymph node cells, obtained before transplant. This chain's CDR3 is CASSSSLGTDSYEQYF. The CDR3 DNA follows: TGTGCCAGCAGCTCCTCCTTAGGGACAGACTCCTACGAGCAGTACTTC.